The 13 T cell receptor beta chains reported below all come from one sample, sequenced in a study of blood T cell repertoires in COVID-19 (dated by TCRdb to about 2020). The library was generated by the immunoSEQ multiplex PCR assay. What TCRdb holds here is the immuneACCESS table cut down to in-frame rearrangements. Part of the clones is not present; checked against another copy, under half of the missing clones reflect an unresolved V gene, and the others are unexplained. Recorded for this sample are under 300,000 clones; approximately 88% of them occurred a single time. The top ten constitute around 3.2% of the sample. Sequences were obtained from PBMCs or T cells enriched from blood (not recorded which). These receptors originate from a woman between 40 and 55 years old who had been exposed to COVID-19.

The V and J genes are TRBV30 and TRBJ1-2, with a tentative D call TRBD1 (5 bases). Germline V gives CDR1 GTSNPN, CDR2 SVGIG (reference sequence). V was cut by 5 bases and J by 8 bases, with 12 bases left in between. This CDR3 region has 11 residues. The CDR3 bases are TGTGCCTGGGGGCAGGGAAGCGGCTACACCTTC. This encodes CAWGQGSGYTF.

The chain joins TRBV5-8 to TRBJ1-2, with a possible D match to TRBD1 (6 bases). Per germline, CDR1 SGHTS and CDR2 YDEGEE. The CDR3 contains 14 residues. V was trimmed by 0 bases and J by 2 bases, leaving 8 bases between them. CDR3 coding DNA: TGTGCCAGCAGCTTGGAGCAGGGGAACTATGGCTACACCTTC. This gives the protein CASSLEQGNYGYTF.

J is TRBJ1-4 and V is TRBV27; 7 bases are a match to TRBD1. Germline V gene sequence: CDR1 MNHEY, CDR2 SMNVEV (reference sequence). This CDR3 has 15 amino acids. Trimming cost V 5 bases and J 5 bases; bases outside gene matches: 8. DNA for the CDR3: TGTGCCAGCAGTCCACTGACAGGGCCGAATGAAAAACTGTTTTTT. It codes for CASSPLTGPNEKLFF.

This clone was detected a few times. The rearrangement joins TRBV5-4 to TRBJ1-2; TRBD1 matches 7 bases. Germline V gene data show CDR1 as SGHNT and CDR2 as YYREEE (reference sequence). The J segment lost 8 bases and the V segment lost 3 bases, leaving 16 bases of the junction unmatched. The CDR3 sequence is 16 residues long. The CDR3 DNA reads TGTGCCAGCAGCTCATCGACAGGGAGCGTTTCTCGGGGCTACACCTTC. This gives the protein CASSSSTGSVSRGYTF.

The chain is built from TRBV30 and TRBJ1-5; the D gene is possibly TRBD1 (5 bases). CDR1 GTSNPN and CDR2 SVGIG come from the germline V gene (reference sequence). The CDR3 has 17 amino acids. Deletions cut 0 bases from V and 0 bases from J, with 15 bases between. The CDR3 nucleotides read TGTGCCTGGAGTGTAGGGGCGGCAGCCTATAGCAATCAGCCCCAGCATTTT. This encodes CAWSVGAAAYSNQPQHF. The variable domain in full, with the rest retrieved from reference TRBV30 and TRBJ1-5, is SQTIHQWPATLVQPVGSPLSLECTVEGTSNPNLYWYRQAAGRGLQLLFYSVGIGQISSEVPQNLSASRPQDRQFILSSKKLLLSDSGFYLCAWSVGAAAYSNQPQHFGDGTRLSIL.

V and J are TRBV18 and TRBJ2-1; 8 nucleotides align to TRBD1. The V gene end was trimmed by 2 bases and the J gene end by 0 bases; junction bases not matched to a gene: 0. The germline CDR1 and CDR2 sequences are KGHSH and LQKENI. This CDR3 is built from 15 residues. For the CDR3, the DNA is TGTGCCAGCTCACCAACAGGGGGCTCCTACAATGAGCAGTTCTTC. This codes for CASSPTGGSYNEQFF.

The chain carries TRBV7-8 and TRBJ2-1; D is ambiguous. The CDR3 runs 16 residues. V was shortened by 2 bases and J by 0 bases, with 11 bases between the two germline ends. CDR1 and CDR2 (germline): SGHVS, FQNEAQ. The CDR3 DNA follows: TGTGCCAGCAGCTTATTTTCCGGCGGCTCCTACAATGAGCAGTTCTTC. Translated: CASSLFSGGSYNEQFF.

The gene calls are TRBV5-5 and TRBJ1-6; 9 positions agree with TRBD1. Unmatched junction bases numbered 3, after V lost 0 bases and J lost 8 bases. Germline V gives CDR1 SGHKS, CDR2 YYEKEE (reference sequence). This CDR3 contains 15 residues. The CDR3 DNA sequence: TGTGCCAGCAGCTTGGGGACAGGGGACCATTCACCCCTCCACTTT. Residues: CASSLGTGDHSPLHF.

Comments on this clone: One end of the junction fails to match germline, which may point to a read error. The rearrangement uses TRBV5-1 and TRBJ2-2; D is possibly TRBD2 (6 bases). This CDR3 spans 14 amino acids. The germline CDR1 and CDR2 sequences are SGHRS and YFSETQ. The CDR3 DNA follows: TGTGCCAGCAGCCGGGACTCGAACACCGGGGAGCTGTTTTTT. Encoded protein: CASSRDSNTGELFF.

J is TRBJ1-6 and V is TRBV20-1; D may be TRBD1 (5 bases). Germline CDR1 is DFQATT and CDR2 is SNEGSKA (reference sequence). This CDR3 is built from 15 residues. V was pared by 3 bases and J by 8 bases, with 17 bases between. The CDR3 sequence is CSASFHGGKDSPLHF. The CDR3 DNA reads TGCAGTGCTAGTTTCCACGGGGGGAAGGATTCACCCCTCCACTTT.

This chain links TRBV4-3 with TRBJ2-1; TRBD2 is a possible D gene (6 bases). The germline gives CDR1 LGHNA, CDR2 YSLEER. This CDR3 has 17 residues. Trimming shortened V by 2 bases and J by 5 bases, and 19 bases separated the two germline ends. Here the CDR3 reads CASSQSAPGEHNNEQFF. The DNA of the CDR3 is TGCGCCAGCAGCCAATCGGCGCCGGGGGAGCACAACAATGAGCAGTTCTTC.

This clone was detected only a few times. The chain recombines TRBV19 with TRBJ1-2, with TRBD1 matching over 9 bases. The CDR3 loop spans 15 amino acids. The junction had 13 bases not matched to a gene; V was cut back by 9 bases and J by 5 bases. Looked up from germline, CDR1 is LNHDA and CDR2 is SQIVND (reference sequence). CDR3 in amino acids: CASGTGTGANYGYTF. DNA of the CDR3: TGTGCCAGCGGGACAGGGACGGGGGCCAATTATGGCTACACCTTC.

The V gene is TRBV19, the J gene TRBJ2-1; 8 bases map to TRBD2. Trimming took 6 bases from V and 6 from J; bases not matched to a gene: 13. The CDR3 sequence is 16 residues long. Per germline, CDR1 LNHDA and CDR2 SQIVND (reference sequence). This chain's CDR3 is CASRRIAGLAFNEQFF. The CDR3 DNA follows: TGTGCCAGTAGAAGAATAGCGGGGCTGGCTTTCAATGAGCAGTTCTTC. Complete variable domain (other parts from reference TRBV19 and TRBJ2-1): DGGITQSPKYLFRKEGQNVTLSCEQNLNHDAMYWYRQDPGQGLRLIYYSQIVNDFQKGDIAEGYSVSREKKESFPLTVTSAQKNPTAFYLCASRRIAGLAFNEQFFGPGTRLTVL.